The present TCR beta chain was sequenced within a study of T cells in Graves' hyperthyroidism and ophthalmopathy. V lost 6 bases and J 0 bases, leaving 12 bases between the germline ends. The CDR3 runs to 14 residues. CDR1 is LNHDA, CDR2 SQIVND, per germline (reference sequence). A note on this clonotype: Possible read error: a much larger clone is one base away.

It was RNA transcripts that yielded the amplified TCR beta CDR3 regions. In the first-round RT-PCR of the TCR CDR3, the HTBI primer set was used. MiXCR, run by TCRdb on the multiplex PCR reads, gives a single entry per CDR3 protein. The table records over 120,000 distinct CDR3 sequences, less than 25% of them present only once. This TCR came from a woman between 45 and 60 years old with Graves' hyperthyroidism that later progressed to Graves' ophthalmopathy. Material: blood. The chain employs TRBV19 and TRBJ2-7; the D is unclear. This CDR3 is CASRDGGYSYEQYF. The CDR3 DNA sequence: TGTGCCAGTAGAGATGGCGGATACTCCTACGAGCAGTACTTC.